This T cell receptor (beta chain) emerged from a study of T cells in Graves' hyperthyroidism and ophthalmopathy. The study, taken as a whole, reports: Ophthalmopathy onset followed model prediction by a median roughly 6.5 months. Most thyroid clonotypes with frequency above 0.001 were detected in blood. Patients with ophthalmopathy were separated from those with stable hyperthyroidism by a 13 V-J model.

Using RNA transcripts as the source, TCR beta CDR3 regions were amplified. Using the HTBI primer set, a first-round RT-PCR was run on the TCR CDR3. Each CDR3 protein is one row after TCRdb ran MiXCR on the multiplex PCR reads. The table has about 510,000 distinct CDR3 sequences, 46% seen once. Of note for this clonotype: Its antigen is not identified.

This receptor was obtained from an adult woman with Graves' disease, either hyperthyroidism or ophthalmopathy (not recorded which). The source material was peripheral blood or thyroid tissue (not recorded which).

CDR3 coding DNA: TGTGCCACCAGCAGAGATTCTGGTGGCCAGCATTTT. Translation: CATSRDSGGQHF. J is TRBJ1-5 and V is TRBV15, with D unresolved. This CDR3 has 12 residues. The V end was cut by 0 bases, the J end by 12 bases, with 9 bases between. Germline V lookup: CDR1 LNHNV, CDR2 YYDKDF (reference sequence).